This T cell receptor (beta chain) was found in a study of blood T cell repertoires in COVID-19. Study information: The samples span acute and convalescent COVID-19 from the United States, Italy and Spain. T cells, B-cell-depleted T cells, or PBMCs provided the cDNA or gDNA that served as material.

CDR1 and CDR2 (germline): LGHDT, YNNKEL (reference sequence). V was clipped by 2 bases and J by 6 bases, with 6 bases between them. This CDR3 is 12 amino acids long. Authors' methods: Estimation of nucleated cell counts was performed using reference gene primer amplification. The table came from immunoSEQ multiplex PCR; TCRdb's copy has only in-frame clones and leaves some out. From that table come the V and J calls and clone size; the DNA was used to work out D and trimming. Of about 140,000 clones in the sample, around 80% were seen once. This rearrangement joins TRBV3-1 (or the pseudogene TRBV3-2) to TRBJ2-3; possible D gene TRBD2, 5 bases. This TCR derives from a man between 70 and 80 years old who had recovered from COVID-19. The sequenced sample consisted of peripheral blood. The CDR3 sequence: CASSQTGDTQYF. In nucleotides, the CDR3 is TGTGCCAGCAGCCAAACGGGGGATACGCAGTATTTT.